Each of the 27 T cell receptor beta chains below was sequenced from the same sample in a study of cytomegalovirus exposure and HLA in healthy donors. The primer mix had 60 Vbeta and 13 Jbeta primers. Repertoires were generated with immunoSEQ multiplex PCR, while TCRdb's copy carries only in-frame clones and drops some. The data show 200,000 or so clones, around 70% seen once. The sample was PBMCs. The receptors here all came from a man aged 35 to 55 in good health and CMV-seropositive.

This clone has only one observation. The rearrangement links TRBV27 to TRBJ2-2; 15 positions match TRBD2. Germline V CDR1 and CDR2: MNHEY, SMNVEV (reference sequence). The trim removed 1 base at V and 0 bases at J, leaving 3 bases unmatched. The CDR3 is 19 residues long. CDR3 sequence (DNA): TGTGCCAGCAGTTTATGGGGACTAGCGGGGGGCGCGAACACCGGGGAGCTGTTTTTT. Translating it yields CASSLWGLAGGANTGELFF.

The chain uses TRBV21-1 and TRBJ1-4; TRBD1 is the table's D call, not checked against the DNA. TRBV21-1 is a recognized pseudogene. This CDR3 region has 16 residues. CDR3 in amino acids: CASSSTDRGQGEKLFF. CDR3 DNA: TGTGCCAGCAGCAGTACTGACAGGGGGCAAGGTGAAAAACTGTTTTTT.

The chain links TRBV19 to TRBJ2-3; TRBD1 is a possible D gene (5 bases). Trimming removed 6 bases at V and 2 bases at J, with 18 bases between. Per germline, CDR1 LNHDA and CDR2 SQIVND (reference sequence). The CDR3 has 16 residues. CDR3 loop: CASSPRWQGNTDTQYF. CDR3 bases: TGTGCCAGTAGCCCCCGTTGGCAGGGAAACACAGATACGCAGTATTTT.

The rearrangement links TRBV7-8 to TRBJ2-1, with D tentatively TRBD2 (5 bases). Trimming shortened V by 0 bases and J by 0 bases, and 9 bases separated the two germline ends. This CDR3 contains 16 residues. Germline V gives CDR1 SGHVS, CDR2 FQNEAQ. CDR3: CASSLARVSSYNEQFF. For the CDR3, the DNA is TGTGCCAGCAGCTTAGCGCGGGTTAGCTCCTACAATGAGCAGTTCTTC.

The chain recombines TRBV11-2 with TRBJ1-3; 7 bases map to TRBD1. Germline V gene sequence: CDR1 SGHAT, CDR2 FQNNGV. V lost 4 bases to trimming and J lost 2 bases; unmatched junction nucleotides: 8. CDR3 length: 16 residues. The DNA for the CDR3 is TGTGCCAGCAGCTCCAACTACAGGGGACCTGGAAACACCATATATTTT. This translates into CASSSNYRGPGNTIYF.

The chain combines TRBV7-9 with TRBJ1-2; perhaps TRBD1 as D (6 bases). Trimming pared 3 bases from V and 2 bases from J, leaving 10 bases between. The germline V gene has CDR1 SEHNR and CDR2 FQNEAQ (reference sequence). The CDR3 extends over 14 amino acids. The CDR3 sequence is CASSLAGANYGYTF. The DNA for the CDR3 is TGTGCCAGCAGCTTGGCAGGGGCAAACTATGGCTACACCTTC.

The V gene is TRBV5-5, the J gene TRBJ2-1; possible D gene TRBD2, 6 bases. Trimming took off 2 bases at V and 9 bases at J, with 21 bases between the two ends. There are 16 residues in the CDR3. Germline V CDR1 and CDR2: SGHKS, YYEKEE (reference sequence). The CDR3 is CASSLNERGGGGEQFF. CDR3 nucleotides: TGTGCCAGCAGCTTAAATGAGCGAGGTGGGGGAGGTGAGCAGTTCTTC. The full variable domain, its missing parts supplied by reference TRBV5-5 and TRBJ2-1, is DAGVTQSPTHLIKTRGQQVTLRCSPISGHKSVSWYQQVLGQGPQFIFQYYEKEERGRGNFPDRFSARQFPNYSSELNVNALLLGDSALYLCASSLNERGGGGEQFFGPGTRLTVL.

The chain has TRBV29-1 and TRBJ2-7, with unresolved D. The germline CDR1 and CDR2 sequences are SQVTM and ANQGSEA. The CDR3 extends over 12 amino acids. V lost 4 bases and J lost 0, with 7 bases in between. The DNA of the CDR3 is TGCAGCGTTGTGGCCAGCTCCTACGAGCAGTACTTC. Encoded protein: CSVVASSYEQYF.

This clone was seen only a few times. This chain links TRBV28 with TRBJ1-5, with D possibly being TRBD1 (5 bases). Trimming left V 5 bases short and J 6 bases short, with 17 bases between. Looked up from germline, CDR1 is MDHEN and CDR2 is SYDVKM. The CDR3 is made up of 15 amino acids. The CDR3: CASSPAGIGSQPQHF. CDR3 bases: TGTGCCAGCAGTCCAGCAGGGATAGGTTCTCAGCCCCAGCATTTT.

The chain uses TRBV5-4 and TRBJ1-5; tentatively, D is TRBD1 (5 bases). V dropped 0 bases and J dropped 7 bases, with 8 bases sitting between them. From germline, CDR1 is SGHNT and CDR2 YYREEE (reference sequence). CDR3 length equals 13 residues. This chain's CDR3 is CASSLGTTQPQHF. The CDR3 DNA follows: TGTGCCAGCAGCTTGGGGACAACACAGCCCCAGCATTTT.

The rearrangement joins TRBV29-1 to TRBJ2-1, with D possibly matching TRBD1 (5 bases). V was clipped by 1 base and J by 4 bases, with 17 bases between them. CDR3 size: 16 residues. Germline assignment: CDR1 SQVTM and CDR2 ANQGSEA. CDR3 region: CSVEARRQFLYNEQFF. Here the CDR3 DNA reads TGCAGCGTTGAAGCCCGTCGACAGTTCCTTTACAATGAGCAGTTCTTC.

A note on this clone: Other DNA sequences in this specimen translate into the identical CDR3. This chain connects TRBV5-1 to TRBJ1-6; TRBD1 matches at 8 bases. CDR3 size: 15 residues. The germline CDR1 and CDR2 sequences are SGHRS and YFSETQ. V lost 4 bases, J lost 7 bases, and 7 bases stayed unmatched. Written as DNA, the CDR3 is TGCGCCAGCAGCACTGGACAGGGAGGGAATTCACCCCTCCACTTT. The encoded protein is CASSTGQGGNSPLHF.

The CDR3 nucleotides are TGTGCCACCAGCCTCAATCCTGTCAGGGGCGAGCAGTACTTC. It codes for CATSLNPVRGEQYF. The rearrangement uses TRBV15 and TRBJ2-7; D is perhaps TRBD1 (6 bases). The CDR3 runs to 14 residues. V dropped 5 bases and J dropped 6 bases, with 17 bases sitting between them. The V gene's germline CDR1 is LNHNV and CDR2 YYDKDF (reference sequence).

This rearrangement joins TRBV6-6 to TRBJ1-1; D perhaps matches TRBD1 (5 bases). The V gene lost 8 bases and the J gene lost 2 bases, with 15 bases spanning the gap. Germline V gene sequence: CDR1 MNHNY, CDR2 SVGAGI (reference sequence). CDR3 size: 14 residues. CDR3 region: CASAKRGSNTEAFF. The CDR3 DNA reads TGTGCCAGCGCCAAAAGGGGTTCTAACACTGAAGCTTTCTTT.

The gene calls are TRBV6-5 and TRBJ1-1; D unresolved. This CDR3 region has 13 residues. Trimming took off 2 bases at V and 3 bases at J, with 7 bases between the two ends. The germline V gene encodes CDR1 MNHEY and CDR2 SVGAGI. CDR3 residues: CASSYTEDTEAFF. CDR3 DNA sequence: TGTGCCAGCAGTTACACTGAGGACACTGAAGCTTTCTTT.

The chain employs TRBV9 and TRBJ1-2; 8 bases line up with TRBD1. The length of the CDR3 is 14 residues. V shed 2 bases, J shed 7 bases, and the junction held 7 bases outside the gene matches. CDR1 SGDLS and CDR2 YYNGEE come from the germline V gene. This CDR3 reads CASSVTGGPLGYTF. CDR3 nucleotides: TGTGCCAGCAGCGTTACAGGGGGGCCGCTTGGCTACACCTTC. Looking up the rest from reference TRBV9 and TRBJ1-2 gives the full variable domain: DSGVTQTPKHLITATGQRVTLRCSPRSGDLSVYWYQQSLDQGLQFLIQYYNGEERAKGNILERFSAQQFPDLHSELNLSSLELGDSALYFCASSVTGGPLGYTFGSGTRLTVV.

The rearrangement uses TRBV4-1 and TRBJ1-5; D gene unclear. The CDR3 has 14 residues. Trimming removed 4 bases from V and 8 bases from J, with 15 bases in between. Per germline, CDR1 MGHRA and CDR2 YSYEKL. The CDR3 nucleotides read TGCGCCAGCAGCCGAGTCCGGGTAACGGAGCCCCAGCATTTT. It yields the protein CASSRVRVTEPQHF.

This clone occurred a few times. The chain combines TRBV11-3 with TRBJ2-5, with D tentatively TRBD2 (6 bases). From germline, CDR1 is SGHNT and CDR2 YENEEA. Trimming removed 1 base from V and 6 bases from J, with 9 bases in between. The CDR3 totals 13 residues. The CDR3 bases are TGTGCCAGCAGCTTAGTGGAGGGACAGACCCAGTACTTC. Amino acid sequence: CASSLVEGQTQYF.

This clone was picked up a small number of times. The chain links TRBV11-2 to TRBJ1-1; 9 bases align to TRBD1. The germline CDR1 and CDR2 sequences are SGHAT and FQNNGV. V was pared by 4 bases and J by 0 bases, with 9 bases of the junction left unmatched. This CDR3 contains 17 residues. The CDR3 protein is CASSSDRGFTMNTEAFF. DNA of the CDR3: TGTGCCAGCAGCTCAGACAGGGGGTTTACCATGAACACTGAAGCTTTCTTT.

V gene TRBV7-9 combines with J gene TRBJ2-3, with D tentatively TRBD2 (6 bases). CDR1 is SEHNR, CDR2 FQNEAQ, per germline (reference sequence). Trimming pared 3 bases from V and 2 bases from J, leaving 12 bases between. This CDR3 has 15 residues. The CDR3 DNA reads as TGTGCCAGCAGCTTCTTCTGGGAGGCCACAGATACGCAGTATTTT. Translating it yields CASSFFWEATDTQYF.

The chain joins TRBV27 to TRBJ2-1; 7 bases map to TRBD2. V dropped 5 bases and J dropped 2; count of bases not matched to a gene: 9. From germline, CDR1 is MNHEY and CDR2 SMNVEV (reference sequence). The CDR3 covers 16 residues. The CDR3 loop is CASSLQAGWAYNEQFF. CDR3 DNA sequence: TGTGCCAGCAGTCTCCAAGCGGGGTGGGCCTACAATGAGCAGTTCTTC.

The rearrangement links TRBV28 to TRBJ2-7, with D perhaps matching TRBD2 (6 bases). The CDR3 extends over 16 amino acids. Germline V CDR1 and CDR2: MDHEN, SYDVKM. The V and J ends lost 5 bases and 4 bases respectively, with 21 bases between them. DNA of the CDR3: TGTGCCAGCAGTCCCACTGGGGGGAATTTCGATTACGAGCAGTACTTC. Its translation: CASSPTGGNFDYEQYF.

CDR3 region: CASSEVGDYEQYF. The CDR3 DNA sequence: TGTGCCAGCAGTGAAGTAGGGGACTACGAGCAGTACTTC. The chain joins TRBV2 to TRBJ2-7, with a possible D match to TRBD1 (5 bases). Trimming pared 1 base from V and 3 bases from J, leaving 7 bases between. CDR3 length: 13 residues. Germline V CDR1 and CDR2: SNHLY, FYNNEI.

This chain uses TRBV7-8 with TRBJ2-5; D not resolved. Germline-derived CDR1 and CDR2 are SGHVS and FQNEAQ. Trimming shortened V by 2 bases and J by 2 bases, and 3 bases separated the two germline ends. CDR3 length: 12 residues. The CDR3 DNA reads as TGTGCCAGCAGCTTACGGCAAGAGACCCAGTACTTC. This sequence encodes CASSLRQETQYF.

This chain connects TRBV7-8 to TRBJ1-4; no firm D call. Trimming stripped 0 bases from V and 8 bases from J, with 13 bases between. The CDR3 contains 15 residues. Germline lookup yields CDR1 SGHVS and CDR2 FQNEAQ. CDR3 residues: CASSLAPGWEEKLFF. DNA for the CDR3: TGTGCCAGCAGCTTAGCGCCCGGGTGGGAGGAAAAACTGTTTTTT. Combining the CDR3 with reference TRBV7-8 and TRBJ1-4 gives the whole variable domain GAGVSQSPRYKVAKRGQDVALRCDPISGHVSLFWYQQALGQGPEFLTYFQNEAQLDKSGLPSDRFFAERPEGSVSTLKIQRTQQEDSAVYLCASSLAPGWEEKLFFGSGTQLSVL.

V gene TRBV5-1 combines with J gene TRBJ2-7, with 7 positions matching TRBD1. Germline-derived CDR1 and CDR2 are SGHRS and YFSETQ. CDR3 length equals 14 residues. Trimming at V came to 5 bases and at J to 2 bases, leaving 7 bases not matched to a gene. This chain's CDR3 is CASRRQGSAYEQYF. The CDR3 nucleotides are TGCGCCAGCAGGCGACAGGGAAGCGCCTACGAGCAGTACTTC.

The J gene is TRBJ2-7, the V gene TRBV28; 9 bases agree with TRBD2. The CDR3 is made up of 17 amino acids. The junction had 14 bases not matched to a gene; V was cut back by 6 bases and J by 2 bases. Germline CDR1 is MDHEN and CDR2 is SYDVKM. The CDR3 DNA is TGTGCCAGCAGCCCCTCCCGAGGAGCGGGGGGTCCCTACGAGCAGTACTTC. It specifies CASSPSRGAGGPYEQYF.